Presented here are 17 T cell receptor beta chains from one specimen sequenced in a study of cytomegalovirus exposure and HLA in healthy donors. Primers: 60 Vbeta forward and 13 Jbeta reverse. Only in-frame clones appear in the TCRdb table, and some are missing; sequencing was by immunoSEQ multiplex PCR. Among around 190,000 clones listed, 70% to 85% were seen once. The sequenced sample consisted of PBMCs. Every receptor here comes from a woman in her 30s in good health and CMV-seropositive.

This clone was observed a handful of times. CDR3 sequence reads: CASATGSSYNEQFF. For the CDR3, the DNA is TGTGCCAGCGCCACAGGAAGCTCCTACAATGAGCAGTTCTTC. This sequence joins TRBV9 and TRBJ2-1; D is possibly TRBD1 (5 bases). The V end lost 7 bases, the J end lost 0 bases, and 11 bases lay between the germline ends. CDR3 size: 14 residues. The germline CDR1 and CDR2 sequences are SGDLS and YYNGEE.

The rearrangement uses TRBV27 and TRBJ2-7; 9 nucleotides align to TRBD1. The CDR3 sequence is 15 residues long. Per germline, CDR1 MNHEY and CDR2 SMNVEV (reference sequence). Trimming at V came to 5 bases and at J to 7 bases, leaving 12 bases not matched to a gene. The CDR3 spells CASSTPGQGIWEQYF. The CDR3 DNA reads TGTGCCAGCAGTACTCCCGGACAGGGGATATGGGAGCAGTACTTC.

The rearrangement joins TRBV4-1 to TRBJ1-6, with a weak D call TRBD1 (6 bases). V lost 1 base to trimming and J lost 7 bases, with 14 bases between them. Germline V lookup: CDR1 MGHRA, CDR2 YSYEKL. The CDR3 covers 16 residues. The CDR3 region is CASSQVVAGTNSPLHF. CDR3 bases: TGCGCCAGCAGCCAAGTGGTTGCAGGGACAAATTCACCCCTCCACTTT.

This chain links TRBV11-3 with TRBJ2-7, with TRBD2 matching over 7 bases. The CDR3 is 14 residues long. Germline CDR1 SGHNT, CDR2 YENEEA. The V segment lost 4 bases and the J segment 6 bases; nucleotides outside the gene matches: 9. The CDR3 spells CASSSSGTSAEQYF. CDR3 DNA: TGTGCCAGCAGCTCCAGCGGGACCTCGGCCGAGCAGTACTTC.

This rearrangement joins TRBV30 to TRBJ1-3; 10 bases map to TRBD1. Unmatched junction bases numbered 1, after V lost 1 base and J lost 7 bases. The CDR3 spans 13 residues. Germline V gene data show CDR1 as GTSNPN and CDR2 as SVGIG (reference sequence). The CDR3 coding sequence is TGTGCCTGGAGTGGGGACAGGGGCAACACCATATATTTT. This codes for CAWSGDRGNTIYF. Full variable domain (remainder filled in from reference TRBV30 and TRBJ1-3): SQTIHQWPATLVQPVGSPLSLECTVEGTSNPNLYWYRQAAGRGLQLLFYSVGIGQISSEVPQNLSASRPQDRQFILSSKKLLLSDSGFYLCAWSGDRGNTIYFGEGSWLTVV.

The V gene is TRBV7-9, the J gene TRBJ1-2; D is unclear. V gave up 7 bases and J gave up 4 bases, with 13 bases separating them. The CDR3 loop spans 13 amino acids. Germline V gene sequence: CDR1 SEHNR, CDR2 FQNEAQ (reference sequence). In nucleotides, the CDR3 is TGTGCCAGCATGCGAACTGATGGCTATGGCTACACCTTC. As protein: CASMRTDGYGYTF. Drawing the rest from reference TRBV7-9 and TRBJ1-2, the complete variable domain is DTGVSQNPRHKITKRGQNVTFRCDPISEHNRLYWYRQTLGQGPEFLTYFQNEAQLEKSRLLSDRFSAERPKGSFSTLEIQRTEQGDSAMYLCASMRTDGYGYTFGSGTRLTVV.

V is TRBV10-3 and J is TRBJ2-5; D gene unclear. CDR3 length: 14 residues. CDR1 is ENHRY, CDR2 SYGVKD, per germline. V gave up 0 bases and J gave up 2 bases, with 7 bases separating them. The CDR3 sequence: CAISESRQQETQYF. DNA for the CDR3: TGTGCCATCAGTGAGTCGAGGCAGCAAGAGACCCAGTACTTC.

V gene TRBV27 combines with J gene TRBJ1-2, with a possible D match to TRBD1 (6 bases). This CDR3 spans 15 amino acids. The V and J ends lost 3 bases and 0 bases respectively, with 11 bases between them. Germline-derived CDR1 and CDR2 are MNHEY and SMNVEV (reference sequence). The CDR3 DNA is TGTGCCAGCAGTTTTGAGGACAGTGCTAACTATGGCTACACCTTC. Translation: CASSFEDSANYGYTF.

The chain couples TRBV4-3 to TRBJ2-7; 11 bases line up with TRBD2. The CDR3 loop spans 16 amino acids. V gave up 1 base and J gave up 4 bases; unmatched junction bases: 6. The germline gives CDR1 LGHNA, CDR2 YSLEER. In DNA form, the CDR3 reads TGCGCCAGCAGCCAAGTGAGGCCTAGCGGGAGGTACGAGCAGTACTTC. This sequence encodes CASSQVRPSGRYEQYF.

This chain connects TRBV30 to TRBJ1-4; 8 bases fit TRBD1. The V gene's germline CDR1 is GTSNPN and CDR2 SVGIG (reference sequence). The V segment lost 5 bases and the J segment 7 bases; nucleotides outside the gene matches: 6. The CDR3 extends over 13 amino acids. Here the CDR3 DNA reads TGTGCCTGGGCGCGGACAGGGACTGAAAAACTGTTTTTT. This sequence encodes CAWARTGTEKLFF. Drawing the rest from reference TRBV30 and TRBJ1-4, the complete variable domain is SQTIHQWPATLVQPVGSPLSLECTVEGTSNPNLYWYRQAAGRGLQLLFYSVGIGQISSEVPQNLSASRPQDRQFILSSKKLLLSDSGFYLCAWARTGTEKLFFGSGTQLSVL.

V gene TRBV29-1 combines with J gene TRBJ1-2; 8 nucleotides line up with TRBD1. Trimming at V came to 4 bases and at J to 5 bases, leaving 3 bases not matched to a gene. This CDR3 has 12 amino acids. The germline CDR1 and CDR2 sequences are SQVTM and ANQGSEA. CDR3 nucleotides: TGCAGCGTTGCGGACAGGGAATATGGCTACACCTTC. It translates to CSVADREYGYTF.

The chain recombines TRBV6-5 with TRBJ2-3; perhaps TRBD2 as D (6 bases). Germline V gene data show CDR1 as MNHEY and CDR2 as SVGAGI. This CDR3 contains 15 residues. The V gene lost 8 bases and the J gene lost 1 base, with 16 bases spanning the gap. CDR3 in DNA: TGTGCCAGCTGCGGGGAACCAATGGGCACAGATACGCAGTATTTT. Residues: CASCGEPMGTDTQYF.

This clone was recorded only once. The chain is built from TRBV15 and TRBJ1-6, with TRBD1 as a possible D gene (6 bases). In germline, CDR1 is LNHNV, CDR2 YYDKDF (reference sequence). This CDR3 has 15 amino acids. The germline V and J ends were trimmed by 1 base and 8 bases, with 12 bases remaining between them. The CDR3 protein is CATSRVTGLDSPLHF. The CDR3 DNA follows: TGTGCCACCAGCAGAGTGACAGGTTTGGATTCACCCCTCCACTTT.

This clone was seen a handful of times. The gene calls are TRBV6-1 and TRBJ2-5, with 7 bases aligning to TRBD2. With V trimmed by 6 bases and J by 2 bases, 3 bases remained unmatched. The CDR3 is 13 residues long. CDR1 is MNHNS and CDR2 is SASEGT in the germline V gene. The CDR3 reads CASSVGGQETQYF. CDR3 coding DNA: TGTGCCAGCAGCGTGGGAGGGCAAGAGACCCAGTACTTC.

The chain carries TRBV9 and TRBJ2-3, with 7 bases identical to TRBD2. The V and J ends lost 1 base and 2 bases, in that order; junction bases with no gene match: 13. The CDR3 covers 18 residues. Germline CDR1 reads SGDLS; CDR2 reads YYNGEE. The DNA of the CDR3 is TGTGCCAGCAGCGTATTTGGGGGGGAGGGGTACTTCACAGATACGCAGTATTTT. It codes for CASSVFGGEGYFTDTQYF. Full variable domain (remainder filled in from reference TRBV9 and TRBJ2-3): DSGVTQTPKHLITATGQRVTLRCSPRSGDLSVYWYQQSLDQGLQFLIQYYNGEERAKGNILERFSAQQFPDLHSELNLSSLELGDSALYFCASSVFGGEGYFTDTQYFGPGTRLTVL.

V is TRBV5-1 and J is TRBJ1-1; TRBD1 aligns across 8 bases. This CDR3 contains 13 residues. Trimming took 0 bases from V and 10 from J; bases not matched to a gene: 5. Germline V gene sequence: CDR1 SGHRS, CDR2 YFSETQ. CDR3 nucleotides: TGCGCCAGCAGCTTGGGGGACAGGCCGTTAGCTTTCTTT. Amino acid sequence: CASSLGDRPLAFF.

The V and J genes are TRBV2 and TRBJ2-3, with 9 nucleotides matching TRBD2. The V gene end was trimmed by 7 bases and the J gene end by 1 base; junction bases not matched to a gene: 15. The CDR3 contains 18 residues. The germline V gene encodes CDR1 SNHLY and CDR2 FYNNEI. CDR3 residues: CASTLLFGGRAGTDTQYF. DNA of the CDR3: TGTGCCAGCACGCTCTTGTTCGGCGGGAGGGCCGGCACAGATACGCAGTATTTT.